Presented here are 21 T cell receptor beta chains from one specimen sequenced in a study of T cell changes during pregnancy in multiple sclerosis. Repertoires were generated with immunoSEQ multiplex PCR, while TCRdb's copy carries only in-frame clones and drops some. The table lists approximately 90,000 clones, around 92% of them singletons. Sample: peripheral blood, taken after pregnancy. The receptors were sampled from a female donor with multiple sclerosis, enrolled in a pregnancy study.

This clone was counted once. The chain links TRBV6-5 to TRBJ2-5; a weak D match, TRBD1 (5 bases). The CDR3 contains 15 residues. V lost 1 base and J lost 0, with 9 bases in between. Germline values: CDR1 MNHEY, CDR2 SVGAGI. CDR3 DNA sequence: TGTGCCAGCAGTTACTTATCAGGGCACCAAGAGACCCAGTACTTC. Its translation: CASSYLSGHQETQYF.

As for this clone: The junction shows a germline mismatch at one end, possibly a read error. The chain links TRBV7-2 to TRBJ2-7; D is perhaps TRBD1 (6 bases). The V gene's germline CDR1 is SGHTA and CDR2 FQGNSA. The length of the CDR3 is 12 residues. The CDR3 sequence is CASSLPGQERDF. CDR3 bases: TGTGCCAGCAGCCTACCGGGACAAGAAAGAGACTTC.

This clone was found once. This rearrangement joins TRBV14 to TRBJ1-2; 11 bases line up with TRBD1. Germline CDR1 reads SGHDN; CDR2 reads FVKESK. The CDR3 loop spans 17 amino acids. V dropped 0 bases and J dropped 3; count of bases not matched to a gene: 6. CDR3 protein: CASSQDGDRGSYYGYTF. CDR3 sequence (DNA): TGTGCCAGCAGCCAAGATGGGGACAGGGGGAGCTACTATGGCTACACCTTC.

CDR3 residues: CASSSDSLNTEAFF. The DNA for the CDR3 is TGCGCCAGCAGCTCTGACAGCTTGAACACTGAAGCTTTCTTT. This chain uses TRBV5-1 with TRBJ1-1; possibly TRBD1 for D (5 bases). This CDR3 contains 14 residues. The ends were cut back, 3 bases at V and 0 bases at J, with 9 bases in the middle. Germline V gene data show CDR1 as SGHRS and CDR2 as YFSETQ.

The chain employs TRBV10-2 and TRBJ1-5; D perhaps matches TRBD1 (6 bases). V gave up 0 bases and J gave up 7 bases, with 13 bases separating them. This CDR3 has 15 amino acids. The germline V gene encodes CDR1 WSHSY and CDR2 SAAADI. The CDR3 is CASSESGQPVQPQHF. The CDR3 DNA reads as TGCGCCAGCAGTGAGTCAGGACAGCCGGTACAGCCCCAGCATTTT.

The chain recombines TRBV30 with TRBJ1-3; TRBD1 matches at 11 bases. Trimming at V came to 4 bases and at J to 0 bases, leaving 5 bases not matched to a gene. CDR3 size: 16 residues. Germline V gene data show CDR1 as GTSNPN and CDR2 as SVGIG (reference sequence). CDR3 coding DNA: TGTGCCTGGACGTCCGGGACAGGGGGCTCTGGAAACACCATATATTTT. Its translation is CAWTSGTGGSGNTIYF.

This clone was counted a single time. The V gene is TRBV19, the J gene TRBJ1-2, with 7 bases matching TRBD1. The ends lost 5 bases at V and 7 bases at J; junction bases unmatched: 10. Germline-derived CDR1 and CDR2 are LNHDA and SQIVND (reference sequence). This CDR3 comprises 14 residues. CDR3 in amino acids: CASSPDRAMGGYTF. The CDR3 nucleotides are TGTGCCAGTAGTCCTGACAGGGCGATGGGTGGCTACACCTTC.

This clone was recorded once. The CDR3 DNA reads TGTGCCAGCAGCTTAGGGACAGTGAGAAACACTGAAGCTTTCTTT. Translating gives CASSLGTVRNTEAFF. The chain is built from TRBV7-8 and TRBJ1-1; maybe TRBD1 (6 bases). CDR1 and CDR2 (germline): SGHVS, FQNEAQ. V lost 1 base and J 2 bases, leaving 11 bases between the germline ends. The CDR3 extends over 15 amino acids.

This clone was recorded only once. The chain has TRBV18 and TRBJ1-1, with D unclear. The CDR3 totals 13 residues. In germline, CDR1 is KGHSH, CDR2 LQKENI. Trimming removed 3 bases at V and 6 bases at J, with 11 bases between. The CDR3 loop reads CASSPGIGAEAFF. The DNA of the CDR3 is TGTGCCAGCTCACCCGGCATCGGGGCTGAAGCTTTCTTT.

V and J are TRBV20-1 and TRBJ1-2; D is unclear. Deletions cut 5 bases from V and 8 bases from J, with 12 bases between. This CDR3 contains 11 residues. Germline V gene data show CDR1 as DFQATT and CDR2 as SNEGSKA (reference sequence). CDR3 sequence: CSAWQVRGYTF. CDR3 DNA: TGCAGTGCTTGGCAGGTGCGAGGCTACACCTTC.

The chain has TRBV10-3 and TRBJ2-1, with D possibly TRBD2 on 5 matching bases. CDR3 length: 13 amino acids. Germline CDR1 reads ENHRY; CDR2 reads SYGVKD. V lost 0 bases and J 8 bases, leaving 8 bases between the germline ends. CDR3 in amino acids: CAISESRGHEQFF. In nucleotides, the CDR3 is TGTGCCATCAGTGAGTCACGAGGGCATGAGCAGTTCTTC.

The rearrangement joins TRBV18 to TRBJ1-2; 7 bases fit TRBD1. Trimming cost V 5 bases and J 4 bases; bases outside gene matches: 4. This CDR3 is 13 amino acids long. Germline V gives CDR1 KGHSH, CDR2 LQKENI. The CDR3 DNA sequence: TGTGCCAGCTCAGAAACAGGGGCCTATGGCTACACCTTC. This codes for CASSETGAYGYTF.

The rearrangement uses TRBV5-1 and TRBJ2-1; no clear D gene. CDR1 and CDR2 from the germline V gene are SGHRS and YFSETQ. The CDR3 length is 15 residues. Trimming shortened V by 1 base and J by 0 bases, and 8 bases separated the two germline ends. CDR3 protein: CASSLSGISYNEQFF. The CDR3 coding sequence is TGCGCCAGCAGCTTGTCAGGCATCTCCTACAATGAGCAGTTCTTC.

Worth noting for this clone: Additional DNA sequences in this sample encode the identical CDR3. The chain recombines TRBV5-1 with TRBJ2-1, with TRBD1 matching over 8 bases. Per germline, CDR1 SGHRS and CDR2 YFSETQ. The CDR3 is 14 residues long. Trimming removed 4 bases from V and 4 bases from J; junction bases left unmatched: 4. CDR3 coding DNA: TGCGCCAGCAGCCCCGGACAGGGTTACAATGAGCAGTTCTTC. The encoded protein is CASSPGQGYNEQFF.

This sequence joins TRBV19 and TRBJ1-2; D call uncertain. Between the trimmed V and J ends, which lost 5 bases and 4 bases, there was a span of 14 bases. Germline CDR1 reads LNHDA; CDR2 reads SQIVND (reference sequence). This CDR3 region has 14 residues. CDR3 protein: CASSQVVTVYGYTF. CDR3 sequence (DNA): TGTGCCAGTAGTCAGGTTGTCACAGTCTATGGCTACACCTTC.

V and J are TRBV19 and TRBJ2-7; D may be TRBD1 (6 bases). V was clipped by 10 bases and J by 4 bases, with 14 bases between them. Germline V CDR1 and CDR2: LNHDA, SQIVND (reference sequence). The CDR3 contains 12 residues. The CDR3 DNA reads TGTGCCACCCGGGACACCCTATACGAGCAGTACTTC. Translated: CATRDTLYEQYF.

The chain employs TRBV4-3 and TRBJ1-1; D is perhaps TRBD1 (5 bases). Trimming left V 1 base short and J 4 bases short, with 7 bases between. This CDR3 region has 13 residues. CDR1 is LGHNA, CDR2 YSLEER, per germline. This CDR3 is CASSQGGITEAFF. Written as DNA, the CDR3 is TGCGCCAGCAGCCAAGGGGGCATCACTGAAGCTTTCTTT.

The gene calls are TRBV18 and TRBJ1-2, with 7 bases aligning to TRBD1. Losses at the gene ends were 3 bases for V and 7 bases for J; bases not matched to a gene: 11. The CDR3 covers 15 residues. CDR1 and CDR2 from the germline V gene are KGHSH and LQKENI. The CDR3 sequence is CASSPRKTGRFGYTF. CDR3 bases: TGTGCCAGCTCACCTAGGAAGACAGGGAGGTTTGGCTACACCTTC.

There are a few counts of this clone. In nucleotides, the CDR3 is TGTGCCAGTAGTATACCGGACCGGGGGGGCCAAGCTTTCTTT. It codes for CASSIPDRGGQAFF. The chain has TRBV19 and TRBJ1-1; TRBD1 might be the D (6 bases). Trimming stripped 2 bases from V and 9 bases from J, with 16 bases between. This CDR3 is built from 14 residues. CDR1 and CDR2 (germline): LNHDA, SQIVND (reference sequence). Complete variable domain (other parts from reference TRBV19 and TRBJ1-1): DGGITQSPKYLFRKEGQNVTLSCEQNLNHDAMYWYRQDPGQGLRLIYYSQIVNDFQKGDIAEGYSVSREKKESFPLTVTSAQKNPTAFYLCASSIPDRGGQAFFGQGTRLTVV.

The chain links TRBV15 to TRBJ1-5; the D gene is possibly TRBD1 (5 bases). V lost 6 bases, J lost 6 bases, and 15 bases lay in between. Germline values: CDR1 LNHNV, CDR2 YYDKDF (reference sequence). The CDR3 covers 14 residues. DNA of the CDR3: TGTGCCACCAGGAGGTTAGGGGTGGGTCAGCCCCAGCATTTT. It translates to CATRRLGVGQPQHF.

This clone has a single count. The chain joins TRBV10-1 to TRBJ2-1; TRBD2 aligns across 8 bases. CDR3 length equals 16 residues. Per germline, CDR1 WNHNN and CDR2 SYGVQD (reference sequence). The V and J ends lost 4 bases and 0 bases, in that order; junction bases with no gene match: 5. CDR3 loop: CASSGSGRISYNEQFF. The DNA of the CDR3 is TGCGCCAGCAGTGGGAGCGGGAGAATCTCCTACAATGAGCAGTTCTTC.